This TCR beta chain comes out of a study of T cell responses to AZD1222 COVID-19 vaccine. The study's findings and limits: Seropositive AZD1222 recipients at baseline numbered only six or seven.

In this sample, this clone turned up a few times. Its antigen is as yet unknown. Only in-frame clones appear in the TCRdb table, and some are missing; sequencing was by immunoSEQ multiplex PCR. In the table there are over 90,000 clones, roughly nine tenths of which are singletons. The germline CDR1 and CDR2 sequences are SGHDT and YYEEEE. Trimming stripped 4 bases from V and 2 bases from J, with 15 bases between. CDR3 length: 15 amino acids. J is TRBJ1-2 and V is TRBV5-6; tentative D call: TRBD1 (5 bases). The input for sequencing was peripheral blood, taken on day 0 of AZD1222 vaccination. The sequence came from an adult in good health. DNA for the CDR3: TGTGCCAGCAGCCCCCGGGACCTGGCCAACTATGGCTACACCTTC. This codes for CASSPRDLANYGYTF.